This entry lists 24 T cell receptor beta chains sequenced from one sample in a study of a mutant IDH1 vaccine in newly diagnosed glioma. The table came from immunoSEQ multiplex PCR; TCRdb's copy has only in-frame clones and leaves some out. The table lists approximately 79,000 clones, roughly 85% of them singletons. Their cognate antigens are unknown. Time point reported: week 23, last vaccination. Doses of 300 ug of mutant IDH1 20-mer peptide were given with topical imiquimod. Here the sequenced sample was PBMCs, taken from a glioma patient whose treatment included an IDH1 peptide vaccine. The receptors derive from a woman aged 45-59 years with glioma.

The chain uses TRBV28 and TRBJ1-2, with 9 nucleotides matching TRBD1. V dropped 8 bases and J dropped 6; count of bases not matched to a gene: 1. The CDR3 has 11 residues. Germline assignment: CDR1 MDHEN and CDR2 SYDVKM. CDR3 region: CASGTGNGYTF. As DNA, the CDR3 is TGTGCCAGCGGGACAGGGAATGGCTACACCTTC.

For the CDR3, the DNA is TGCGCCAGCACCCAGGGACAGGAGCGGACCTACGAGCAGTACTTC. Amino acids: CASTQGQERTYEQYF. The V call is TRBV23-1, the J call TRBJ2-7, with TRBD1 matching over 8 bases. TRBV23-1 qualifies as an ORF whose function is uncertain. V lost 7 bases to trimming and J lost 2 bases; unmatched junction nucleotides: 10. The CDR3 consists of 15 residues.

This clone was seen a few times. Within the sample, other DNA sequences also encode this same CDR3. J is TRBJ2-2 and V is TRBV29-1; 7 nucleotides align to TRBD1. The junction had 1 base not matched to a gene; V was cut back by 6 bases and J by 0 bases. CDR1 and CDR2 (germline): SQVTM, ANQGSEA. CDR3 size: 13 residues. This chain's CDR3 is CSVQGANTGELFF. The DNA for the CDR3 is TGCAGCGTGCAGGGGGCGAACACCGGGGAGCTGTTTTTT.

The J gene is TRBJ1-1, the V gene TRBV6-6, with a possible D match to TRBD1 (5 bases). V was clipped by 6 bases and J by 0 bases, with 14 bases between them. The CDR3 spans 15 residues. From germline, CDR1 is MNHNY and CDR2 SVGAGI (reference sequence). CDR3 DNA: TGTGCCAGCAGAGACCTGAGGGGCATGAACACTGAAGCTTTCTTT. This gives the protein CASRDLRGMNTEAFF.

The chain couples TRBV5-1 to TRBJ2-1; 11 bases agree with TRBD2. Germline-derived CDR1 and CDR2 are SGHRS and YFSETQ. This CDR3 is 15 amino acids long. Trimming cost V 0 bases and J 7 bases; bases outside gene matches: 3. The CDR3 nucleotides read TGCGCCAGCAGCTTGGTAGCGGGAGGGGATAATGAGCAGTTCTTC. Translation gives CASSLVAGGDNEQFF.

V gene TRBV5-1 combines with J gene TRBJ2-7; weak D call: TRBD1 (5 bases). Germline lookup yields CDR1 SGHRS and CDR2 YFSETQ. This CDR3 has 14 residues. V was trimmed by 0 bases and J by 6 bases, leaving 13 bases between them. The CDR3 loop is CASSLGRQTSEQYF. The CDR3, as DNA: TGCGCCAGCAGCTTGGGGCGACAGACAAGCGAGCAGTACTTC. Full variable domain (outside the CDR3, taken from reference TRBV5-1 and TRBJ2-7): KAGVTQTPRYLIKTRGQQVTLSCSPISGHRSVSWYQQTPGQGLQFLFEYFSETQRNKGNFPGRFSGRQFSNSRSEMNVSTLELGDSALYLCASSLGRQTSEQYFGPGTRLTVT.

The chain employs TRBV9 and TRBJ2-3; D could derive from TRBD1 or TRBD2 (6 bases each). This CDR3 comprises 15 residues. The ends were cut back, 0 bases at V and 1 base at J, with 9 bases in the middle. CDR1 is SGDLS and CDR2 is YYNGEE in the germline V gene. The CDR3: CASSVGRGGTDTQYF. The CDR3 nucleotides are TGTGCCAGCAGCGTAGGTAGGGGGGGCACAGATACGCAGTATTTT.

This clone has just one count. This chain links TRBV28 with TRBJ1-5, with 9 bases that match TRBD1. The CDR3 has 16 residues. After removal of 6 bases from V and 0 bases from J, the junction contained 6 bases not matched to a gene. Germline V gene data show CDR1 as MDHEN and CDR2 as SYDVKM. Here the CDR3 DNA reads TGTGCCAGCAGCCGTGGGACAGGGACTAGCAATCAGCCCCAGCATTTT. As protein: CASSRGTGTSNQPQHF. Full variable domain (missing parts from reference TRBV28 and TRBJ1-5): DVKVTQSSRYLVKRTGEKVFLECVQDMDHENMFWYRQDPGLGLRLIYFSYDVKMKEKGDIPEGYSVSREKKERFSLILESASTNQTSMYLCASSRGTGTSNQPQHFGDGTRLSIL.

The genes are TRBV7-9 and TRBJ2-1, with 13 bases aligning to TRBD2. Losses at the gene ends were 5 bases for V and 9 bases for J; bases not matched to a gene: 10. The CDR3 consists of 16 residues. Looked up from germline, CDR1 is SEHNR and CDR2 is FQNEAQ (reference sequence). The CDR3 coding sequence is TGTGCCAGCAGCAATAACGGAGGGACTAGCGGGGCTGAGCAGTTCTTC. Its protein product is CASSNNGGTSGAEQFF.

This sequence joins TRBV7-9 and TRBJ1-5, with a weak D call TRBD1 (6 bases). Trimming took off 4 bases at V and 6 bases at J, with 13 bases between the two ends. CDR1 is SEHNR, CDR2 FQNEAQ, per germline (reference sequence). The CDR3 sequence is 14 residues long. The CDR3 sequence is CASSSPGGGQPQHF. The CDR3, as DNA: TGTGCCAGCAGCTCACCGGGGGGCGGTCAGCCCCAGCATTTT.

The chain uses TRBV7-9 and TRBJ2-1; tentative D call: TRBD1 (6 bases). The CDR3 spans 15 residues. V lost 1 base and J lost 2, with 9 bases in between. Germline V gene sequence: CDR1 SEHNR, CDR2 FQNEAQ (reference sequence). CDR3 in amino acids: CASSLGTGTYNEQFF. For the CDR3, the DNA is TGTGCCAGCAGCTTAGGCACAGGGACCTACAATGAGCAGTTCTTC. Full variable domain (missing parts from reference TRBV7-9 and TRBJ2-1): DTGVSQNPRHKITKRGQNVTFRCDPISEHNRLYWYRQTLGQGPEFLTYFQNEAQLEKSRLLSDRFSAERPKGSFSTLEIQRTEQGDSAMYLCASSLGTGTYNEQFFGPGTRLTVL.

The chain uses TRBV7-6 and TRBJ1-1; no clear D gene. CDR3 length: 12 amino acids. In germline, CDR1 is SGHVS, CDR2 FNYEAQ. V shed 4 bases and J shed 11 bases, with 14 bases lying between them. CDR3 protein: CASSSRTGWAFF. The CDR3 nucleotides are TGTGCCAGCAGCTCAAGGACCGGCTGGGCTTTCTTT.

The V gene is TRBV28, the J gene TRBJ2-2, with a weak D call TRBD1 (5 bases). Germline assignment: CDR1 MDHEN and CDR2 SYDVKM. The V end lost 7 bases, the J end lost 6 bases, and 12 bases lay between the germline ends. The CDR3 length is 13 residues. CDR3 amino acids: CASNGAGPGELFF. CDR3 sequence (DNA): TGTGCCAGCAATGGGGCAGGCCCCGGGGAGCTGTTTTTT.

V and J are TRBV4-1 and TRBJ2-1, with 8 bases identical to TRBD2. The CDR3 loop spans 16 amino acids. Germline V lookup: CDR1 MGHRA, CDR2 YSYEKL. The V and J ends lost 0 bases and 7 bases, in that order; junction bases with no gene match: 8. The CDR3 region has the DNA TGCGCCAGCAGCCAAGACCTGGGGACTAGTTATAATGAGCAGTTCTTC. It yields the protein CASSQDLGTSYNEQFF.

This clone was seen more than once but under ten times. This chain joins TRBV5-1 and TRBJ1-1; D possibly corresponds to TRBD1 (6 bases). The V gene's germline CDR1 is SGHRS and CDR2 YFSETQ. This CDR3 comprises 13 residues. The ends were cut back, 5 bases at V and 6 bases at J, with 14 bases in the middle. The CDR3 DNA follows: TGCGCCAGCAGTGTCAGGGGTGGGGCTGAAGCTTTCTTT. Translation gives CASSVRGGAEAFF.

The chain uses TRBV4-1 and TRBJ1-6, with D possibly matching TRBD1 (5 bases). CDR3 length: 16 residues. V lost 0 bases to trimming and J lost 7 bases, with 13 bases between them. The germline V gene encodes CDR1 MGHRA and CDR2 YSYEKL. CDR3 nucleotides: TGCGCCAGCAGCCAAGATCGGCCCTGGGGGAATTCACCCCTCCACTTT. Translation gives CASSQDRPWGNSPLHF.

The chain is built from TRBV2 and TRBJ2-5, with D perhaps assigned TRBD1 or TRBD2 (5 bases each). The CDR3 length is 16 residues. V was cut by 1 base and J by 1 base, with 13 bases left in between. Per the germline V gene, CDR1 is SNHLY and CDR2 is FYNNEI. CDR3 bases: TGTGCCAGCAGTGAAGGAGCGGCACAGGCCCAAGAGACCCAGTACTTC. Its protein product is CASSEGAAQAQETQYF.

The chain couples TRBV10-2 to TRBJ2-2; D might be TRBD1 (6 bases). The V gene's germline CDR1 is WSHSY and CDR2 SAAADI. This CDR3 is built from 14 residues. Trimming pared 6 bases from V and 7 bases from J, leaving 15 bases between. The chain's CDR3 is CASSVRGIDGELFF. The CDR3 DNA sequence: TGCGCCAGCAGCGTAAGGGGGATCGACGGGGAGCTGTTTTTT.

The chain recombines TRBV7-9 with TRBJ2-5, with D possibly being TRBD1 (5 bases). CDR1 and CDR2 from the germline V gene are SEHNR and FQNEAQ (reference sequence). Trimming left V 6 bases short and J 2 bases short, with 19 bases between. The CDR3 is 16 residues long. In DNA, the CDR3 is TGTGCCAGCAGGTTTTCCTCGACAGCGCCGCAAGAGACCCAGTACTTC. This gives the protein CASRFSSTAPQETQYF. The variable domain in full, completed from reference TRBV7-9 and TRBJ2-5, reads DTGVSQNPRHKITKRGQNVTFRCDPISEHNRLYWYRQTLGQGPEFLTYFQNEAQLEKSRLLSDRFSAERPKGSFSTLEIQRTEQGDSAMYLCASRFSSTAPQETQYFGPGTRLLVL.

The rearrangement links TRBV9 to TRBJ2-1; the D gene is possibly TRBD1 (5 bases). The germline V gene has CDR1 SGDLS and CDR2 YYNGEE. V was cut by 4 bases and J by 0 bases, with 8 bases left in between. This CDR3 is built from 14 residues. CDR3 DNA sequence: TGTGCCAGCAGCCACAGGAGCTCCTACAATGAGCAGTTCTTC. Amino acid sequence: CASSHRSSYNEQFF.

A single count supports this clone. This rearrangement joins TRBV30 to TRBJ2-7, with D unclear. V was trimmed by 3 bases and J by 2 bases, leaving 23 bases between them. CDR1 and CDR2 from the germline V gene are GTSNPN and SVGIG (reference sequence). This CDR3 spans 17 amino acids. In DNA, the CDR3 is TGTGCCTGGAGCGCCCCCTCCCATGCCCCGAACACCTACGAGCAGTACTTC. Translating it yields CAWSAPSHAPNTYEQYF.

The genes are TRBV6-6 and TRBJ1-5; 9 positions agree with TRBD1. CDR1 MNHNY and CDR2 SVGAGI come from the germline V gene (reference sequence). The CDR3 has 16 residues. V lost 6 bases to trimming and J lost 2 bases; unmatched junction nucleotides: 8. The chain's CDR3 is CASSEQGARGNQPQHF. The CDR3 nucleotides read TGTGCCAGCAGCGAACAGGGGGCGCGAGGCAATCAGCCCCAGCATTTT.

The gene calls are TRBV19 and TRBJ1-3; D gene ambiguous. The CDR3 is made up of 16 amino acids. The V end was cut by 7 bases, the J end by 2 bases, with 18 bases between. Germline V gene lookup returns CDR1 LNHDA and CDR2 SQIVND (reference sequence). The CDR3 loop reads CASKRNIGRTGNTIYF. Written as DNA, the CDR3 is TGTGCCAGTAAACGAAACATTGGTCGTACTGGAAACACCATATATTTT.

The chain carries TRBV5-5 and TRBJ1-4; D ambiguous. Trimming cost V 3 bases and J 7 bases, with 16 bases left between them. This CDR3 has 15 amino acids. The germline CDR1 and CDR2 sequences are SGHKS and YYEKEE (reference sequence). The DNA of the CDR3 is TGTGCCAGCAGCTCCCCCAAGGGAGCGGGTGAAAAACTGTTTTTT. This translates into CASSSPKGAGEKLFF.